This entry lists 7 T cell receptor beta chains sequenced from one sample in a study of T-cell memory formation after mild COVID-19. TCRdb re-called the 5' RACE reads with MiXCR, one entry per CDR3 protein. Among 350,000 to 500,000 distinct CDR3 sequences, around 17% were seen once, and the ten largest hold under 25%. Sequenced: PBMCs or a T cell subset sorted from them (not recorded which). The origin of the receptors is a man between 18 and 35 years old who had mild COVID-19 (a few samples of this study predate the infection). Cell type and time point are not known.

This clonotype was detected ten times or more. V is TRBV12-3 or TRBV12-4 and J is TRBJ1-4; D not resolved. V was cut by 1 base and J by 8 bases, with 11 bases left in between. The CDR3 runs 14 residues. CDR3 region: CASSLVGRGEKLFF. DNA for the CDR3: TGTGCCAGCAGTTTAGTGGGTCGTGGAGAAAAACTGTTTTTT.

The chain couples TRBV18 to TRBJ2-3; the D gene is possibly TRBD1 (6 bases). V gave up 3 bases and J gave up 1 base, with 14 bases separating them. Germline CDR1 reads KGHSH; CDR2 reads LQKENI. The CDR3 sequence is 16 residues long. CDR3 loop: CASSPNRVGGTDTQYF. The CDR3, as DNA: TGTGCCAGCTCACCCAACAGGGTCGGGGGCACAGATACGCAGTATTTT.

On this clonotype itself: A junction end diverges from the germline sequence, so it may reflect a read error. The chain carries TRBV4-3 and TRBJ2-1, with D possibly called TRBD1 or TRBD2 (5 bases each). The CDR3 contains 14 residues. CDR1 is LGHNA, CDR2 YSLEER, per germline. The CDR3 spells CARSQDWGYGEQFF. The DNA for the CDR3 is TGCGCCCGCAGCCAAGACTGGGGGTACGGTGAGCAGTTCTTC.

The CDR3 region is CASSLFSNMNTEAFF. The CDR3 nucleotides are TGTGCCAGCAGCTTATTTTCCAACATGAACACTGAAGCTTTCTTT. This chain links TRBV7-9 with TRBJ1-1; D gene ambiguous. The CDR3 consists of 15 residues. Germline CDR1 reads SEHNR; CDR2 reads FQNEAQ (reference sequence). V lost 2 bases to trimming and J lost 0 bases, with 10 bases between them. The full variable domain, its missing parts supplied by reference TRBV7-9 and TRBJ1-1, is DTGVSQNPRHKITKRGQNVTFRCDPISEHNRLYWYRQTLGQGPEFLTYFQNEAQLEKSRLLSDRFSAERPKGSFSTLEIQRTEQGDSAMYLCASSLFSNMNTEAFFGQGTRLTVV.

In this sample, this clonotype turned up a few times. The chain joins TRBV6-6 to TRBJ2-7; 7 bases map to TRBD2. This CDR3 has 17 residues. Trimming cost V 6 bases and J 4 bases; bases outside gene matches: 18. The V gene's germline CDR1 is MNHNY and CDR2 SVGAGI (reference sequence). The CDR3 coding sequence is TGTGCCAGCAGCCCATCCGGAGTCCGGGGGGTAGGGTACGAGCAGTACGTC. Residues: CASSPSGVRGVGYEQYV.

This clonotype appeared many times. The gene calls are TRBV28 and TRBJ2-5, with 9 bases aligning to TRBD1. In germline, CDR1 is MDHEN, CDR2 SYDVKM. V trimming: 6 bases; J trimming: 4 bases; junction bases outside the gene matches: 0. The CDR3 runs to 12 residues. This CDR3 reads CASRTGGETQYF. The CDR3 region has the DNA TGTGCCAGCAGGACAGGGGGAGAGACCCAGTACTTC.

At least ten counts were recorded for this clonotype. This chain uses TRBV5-6 with TRBJ2-3; D ambiguous. Germline-derived CDR1 and CDR2 are SGHDT and YYEEEE. This CDR3 is 13 amino acids long. V was cut by 2 bases and J by 2 bases, with 6 bases left in between. The DNA for the CDR3 is TGTGCCAGCAGCTTTCAGTCCACAGATACGCAGTATTTT. Its protein is CASSFQSTDTQYF. Using reference TRBV5-6 and TRBJ2-3 for the parts outside the CDR3, the full variable domain is DAGVTQSPTHLIKTRGQQVTLRCSPKSGHDTVSWYQQALGQGPQFIFQYYEEEERQRGNFPDRFSGHQFPNYSSELNVNALLLGDSALYLCASSFQSTDTQYFGPGTRLTVL.